The source of this T cell receptor (beta chain) is a study of neurological immune-mediated disorders. Overall study findings and caveats: Because no CDR3 amino acid sequences were shared across subjects by expanded clones, private repertoires were suggested in all groups. While HTLV-1-associated myelopathy showed the greatest TCR clonal expansion, multiple sclerosis showed the least, falling below healthy controls.

The germline V gene encodes CDR1 LGHNA and CDR2 YSLEER. The CDR3 is made up of 15 amino acids. V was pared by 4 bases and J by 7 bases, with 10 bases of the junction left unmatched. Where libraries were unsorted, they were derived from 2 million PBMCs stored at -80 degrees C. TCRdb re-analysed the 5' RACE reads in MiXCR, keeping a single row per CDR3 protein. The sample yields about 76,000 distinct CDR3 sequences, roughly 15% seen once. This clonotype has at least ten counts. Its matching antigen is unknown. Sequenced: PBMCs. This TCR was sampled from a woman aged 40-49 years in good health. The rearrangement links TRBV4-3 to TRBJ2-3; the match to TRBD1 covers 8 bases. CDR3 residues: CASSLHRGTAYTQYF. In DNA form, the CDR3 reads TGCGCCAGCAGCCTACACAGGGGGACGGCCTATACGCAGTATTTT.